This T cell receptor beta chain was profiled in a study of blood T cell repertoires in COVID-19. About the study: The samples span acute and convalescent COVID-19 from the United States, Italy and Spain. T cells, B-cell-depleted T cells, or PBMCs supplied cDNA or gDNA.

In the original processing: Estimated nucleated cell counts came from reference gene primer amplification. Generated by immunoSEQ multiplex PCR, the TCRdb table keeps only in-frame clones and is missing some. V, J and clone size derive from that table, while D and trimming were established from the DNA sequence. Among 260,000 or so clones, roughly 90% were seen once, and the ten largest hold about 8.6%. Per the germline V gene, CDR1 is SGHAT and CDR2 is FQNNGV. The CDR3 has 12 amino acids. The germline V and J ends were trimmed by 2 bases and 4 bases, with 6 bases remaining between them. This chain joins TRBV11-2 and TRBJ2-7; D gene ambiguous. The receptor was derived from a man aged 18 to 30 with active or convalescent COVID-19. Specimen: peripheral blood. CDR3 nucleotides: TGTGCCAGCAGCTTACAACTTTACGAGCAGTACTTC. It encodes CASSLQLYEQYF.